The clone carrying this T cell receptor beta chain was counted only a few times. The data stem from a study of T-cell reconstitution after alpha-beta-depleted transplantation in children. This CDR3 comprises 20 residues. V was pared by 6 bases and J by 1 base, with 17 bases of the junction left unmatched. Using unique molecular identifiers, the investigators prepared the TCRbeta library. A single record per CDR3 protein comes from TCRdb applying MiXCR to the PCR reads. The sample has around 450,000 distinct CDR3 sequences; 8% to 11% are singletons. The rearrangement joins TRBV12-3 or TRBV12-4 to TRBJ2-3; 12 nucleotides line up with TRBD1. This sample comprised PBMCs, obtained before TCRalphabeta/CD19-depleted stem cell transplant. This receptor was obtained from a child aged 2-9 years with inherited bone marrow failure, due to receive a stem cell transplant. Here the CDR3 reads CASRKVTPGQGAPGTDTQYF. For the CDR3, the DNA is TGTGCCAGCAGGAAGGTCACACCGGGACAGGGGGCGCCCGGCACAGATACGCAGTATTTT.